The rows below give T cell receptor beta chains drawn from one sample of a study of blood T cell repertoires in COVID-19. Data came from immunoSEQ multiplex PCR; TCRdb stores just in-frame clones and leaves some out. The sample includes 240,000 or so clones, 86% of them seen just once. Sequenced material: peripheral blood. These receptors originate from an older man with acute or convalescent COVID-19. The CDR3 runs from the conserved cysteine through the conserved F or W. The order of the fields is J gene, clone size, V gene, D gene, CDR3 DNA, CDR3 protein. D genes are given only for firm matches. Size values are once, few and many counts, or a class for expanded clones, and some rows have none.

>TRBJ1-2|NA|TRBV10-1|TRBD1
TGCGCCAGCAGTCGGGGACAGTTCTATGGCTACACCTTC
CASSRGQFYGYTF
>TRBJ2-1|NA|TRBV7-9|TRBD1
TGTGCCAGCAGCTTAGGTTGGACAGGGGGCCCCGACAATGAGCAGTTCTTC
CASSLGWTGGPDNEQFF
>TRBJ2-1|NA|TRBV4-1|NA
TGCGCCAGCAGCCAAGGATACGGGGGCTCCTACAATGAGCAGTTCTTC
CASSQGYGGSYNEQFF
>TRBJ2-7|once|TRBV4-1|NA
TGCGCCAGCAGCCACGGATCTGCGGGGGCGCGCGACGAGCAGTACTTC
CASSHGSAGARDEQYF
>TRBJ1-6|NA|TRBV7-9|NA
TGTGCCAGCTCCTCAGGTTCTGGGAATTCACCCCTCCACTTT
CASSSGSGNSPLHF
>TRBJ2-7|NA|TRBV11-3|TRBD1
TGTGCCAGCAGCTCGGGACAGGGAAGCGAGCAGTACTTC
CASSSGQGSEQYF
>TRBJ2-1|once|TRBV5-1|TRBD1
TGCGCCAGCAGCTTGGCCGGGACAGCCCTTTCTTCCTCCTACAATGAGCAGTTCTTC
CASSLAGTALSSSYNEQFF
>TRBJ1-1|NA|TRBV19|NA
TGTGCCAGTAGTGTAAAATTGAACACTGAAGCTTTCTTT
CASSVKLNTEAFF
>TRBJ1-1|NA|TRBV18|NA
TGTGCCAGCTCACCATTTGGAGGGAAGGCTGAAGCTTTCTTT
CASSPFGGKAEAFF
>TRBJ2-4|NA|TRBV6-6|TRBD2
TGTGCCAGCAGTTACCCGGGGGGGTCGGCCAAAAACATTCAGTACTTC
CASSYPGGSAKNIQYF
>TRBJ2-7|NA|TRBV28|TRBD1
TGTGCCAGCAACGAGGGACAGGGGCTTACCTACGAGCAGTACTTC
CASNEGQGLTYEQYF
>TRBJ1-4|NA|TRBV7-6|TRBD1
TGTGCCAGCAGCTTAGCCGCGGGACAGGGGTTTGAAAAACTGTTTTTT
CASSLAAGQGFEKLFF
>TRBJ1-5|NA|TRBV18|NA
TGTGCCAGCTCACTTACGTCAGGGTTCAATCAGCCCCAGCATTTT
CASSLTSGFNQPQHF
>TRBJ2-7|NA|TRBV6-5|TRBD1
TGTGCCAGCACCCACGGGGGGACAGGGGAATACGAGCAGTACTTC
CASTHGGTGEYEQYF
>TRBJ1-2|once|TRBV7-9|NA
TGTGCCAGCAGCTTAGCCAGGGCTAAAGGCTACACCTTC
CASSLARAKGYTF
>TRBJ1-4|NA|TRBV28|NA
TGTGCCAGCAGTTCCTCGCTCAGGGTCAGTGAAAAACTGTTTTTT
CASSSSLRVSEKLFF
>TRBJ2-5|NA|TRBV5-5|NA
TGTGCCAGCAGCTTGGAGTGGAGTCAAGAGACCCAGTACTTC
CASSLEWSQETQYF
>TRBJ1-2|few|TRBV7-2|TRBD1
TGTGCCAGCAGCGGAGGGGGCGGTAGTAACTATGGCTACACCTTC
CASSGGGGSNYGYTF
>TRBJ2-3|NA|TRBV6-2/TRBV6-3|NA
TGTGCCAGCAGTTACAACAGGTACACAGATACGCAGTATTTT
CASSYNRYTDTQYF
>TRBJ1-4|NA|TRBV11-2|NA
TGTGCCAGCAGCCTCTTTGCAGGTCCAACTAATGAAAAACTGTTTTTT
CASSLFAGPTNEKLFF
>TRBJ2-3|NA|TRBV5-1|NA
TGCGCCAGCAGCTTGAACGATCGTAGAGATACGCAGTATTTT
CASSLNDRRDTQYF
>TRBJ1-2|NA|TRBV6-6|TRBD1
TGTGCCAGCAGTTCGTTGGGACAGAGCTATGGCTACACCTTC
CASSSLGQSYGYTF
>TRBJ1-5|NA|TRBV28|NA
TGTGCCAGCAGTTCTAGCAGTAGCAATCAGCCCCAGCATTTT
CASSSSSSNQPQHF
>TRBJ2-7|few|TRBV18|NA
TGTGCCAGCTCACCACGGCCTCCCTACGAGCAGTACTTC
CASSPRPPYEQYF
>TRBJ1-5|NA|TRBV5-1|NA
TGCGCCAGCAGCATCGGAGGGAGGCAAAATCAGCCCCAGCATTTT
CASSIGGRQNQPQHF
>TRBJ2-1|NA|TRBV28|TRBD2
TGTGCCAGCAACGCCATAGCGGGAGTAAGGAATGAGCAGTTCTTC
CASNAIAGVRNEQFF
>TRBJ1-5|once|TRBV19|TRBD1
TGTGCCAGTAGTGGGGACAGGGATTATCAGCCCCAGCATTTT
CASSGDRDYQPQHF
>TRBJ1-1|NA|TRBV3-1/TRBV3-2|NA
TGTGCCAGCAGCCAAGAGGGGCCAACTGAAGCTTTCTTT
CASSQEGPTEAFF
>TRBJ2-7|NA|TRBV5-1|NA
TGCGCCAGCAGTTCTGGCCGGGACAACTACGAGCAGTACTTC
CASSSGRDNYEQYF
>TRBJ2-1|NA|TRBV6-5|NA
TGTGCCAGCAGTTCCAGGGACAATGAGCAGTTCTTC
CASSSRDNEQFF
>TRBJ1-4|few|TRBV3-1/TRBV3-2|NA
TGTGCCAGCAGCCAAAACTCGGGGGAAAAACTGTTTTTT
CASSQNSGEKLFF
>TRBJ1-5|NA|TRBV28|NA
TGTGCCAGCAGTTTACCCCAACAGGGAAGCAATCAGCCCCAGCATTTT
CASSLPQQGSNQPQHF
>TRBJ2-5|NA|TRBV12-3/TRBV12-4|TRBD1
TGTGCCAGCAGTTCAGGGGGAGAGACCCAGTACTTC
CASSSGGETQYF
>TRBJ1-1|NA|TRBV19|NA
TGTGCCAGTAAAGGCGGCAGGGTCAACACTGAAGCTTTCTTT
CASKGGRVNTEAFF
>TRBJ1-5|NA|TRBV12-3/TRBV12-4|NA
TGTGCCAGCAGTTTAGGGTCCCCCTCAGCCCAGCATTTT
CASSLGSPSAQHF
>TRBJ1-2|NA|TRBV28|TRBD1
TGTGCCAGCAGTTCCGGACAGGGGCCCTTTGGGGGCTACACCTTC
CASSSGQGPFGGYTF
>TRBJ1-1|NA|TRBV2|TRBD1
TGTGCCAGCAGCCGGGACAGACCGAACACTGAAGCTTTCTTT
CASSRDRPNTEAFF
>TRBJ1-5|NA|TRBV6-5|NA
TGTGCCAGCAGTTCAAGCGGTGGTGGCAATCAGCCCCAGCATTTT
CASSSSGGGNQPQHF
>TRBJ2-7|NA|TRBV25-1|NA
TGTGCCAGCAGGAGATACTACGAGCAGTACTTC
CASRRYYEQYF
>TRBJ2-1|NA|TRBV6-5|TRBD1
TGTGCCAGCAGTTACGGGACAGCCTACAATGAGCAGTTCTTC
CASSYGTAYNEQFF
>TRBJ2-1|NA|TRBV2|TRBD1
TGTGCCAGCAGATCCTTCGACAGGGGTAACAATGAGCAGTTCTTC
CASRSFDRGNNEQFF